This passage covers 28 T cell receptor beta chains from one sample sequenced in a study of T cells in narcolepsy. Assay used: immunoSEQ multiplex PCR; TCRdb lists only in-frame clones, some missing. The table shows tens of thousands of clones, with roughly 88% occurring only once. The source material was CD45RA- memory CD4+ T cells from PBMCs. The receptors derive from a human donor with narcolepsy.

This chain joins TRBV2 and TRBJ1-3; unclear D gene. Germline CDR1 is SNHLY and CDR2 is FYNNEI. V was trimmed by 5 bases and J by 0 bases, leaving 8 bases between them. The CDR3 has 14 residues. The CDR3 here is CASSTPSSGNTIYF. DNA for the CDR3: TGTGCCAGCAGTACGCCGAGCTCTGGAAACACCATATATTTT.

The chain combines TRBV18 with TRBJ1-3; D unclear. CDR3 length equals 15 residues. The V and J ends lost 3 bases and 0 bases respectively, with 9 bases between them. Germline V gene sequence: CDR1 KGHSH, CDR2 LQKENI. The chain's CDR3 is CASSPSRSSGNTIYF. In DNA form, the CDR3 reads TGTGCCAGCTCACCTTCACGGAGCTCTGGAAACACCATATATTTT.

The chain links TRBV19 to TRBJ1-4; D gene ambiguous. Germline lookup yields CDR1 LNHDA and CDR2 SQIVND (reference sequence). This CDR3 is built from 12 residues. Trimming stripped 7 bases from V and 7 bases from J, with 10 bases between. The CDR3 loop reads CASTRDSEKLFF. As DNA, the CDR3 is TGTGCCAGTACCCGGGATTCTGAAAAACTGTTTTTT.

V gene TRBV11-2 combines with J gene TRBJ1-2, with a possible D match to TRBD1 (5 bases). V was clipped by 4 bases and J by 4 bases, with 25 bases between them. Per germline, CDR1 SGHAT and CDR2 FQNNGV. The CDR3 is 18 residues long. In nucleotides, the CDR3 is TGTGCCAGCAGCTACCCGACACAATTAAGGGCGAGGGGCTATGGCTACACCTTC. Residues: CASSYPTQLRARGYGYTF.

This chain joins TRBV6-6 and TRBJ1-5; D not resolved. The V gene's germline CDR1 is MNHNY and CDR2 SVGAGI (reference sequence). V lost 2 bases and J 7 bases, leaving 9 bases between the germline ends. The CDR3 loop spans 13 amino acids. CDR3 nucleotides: TGTGCCAGCAGTTACAGCGGGGTCCAGCCCCAGCATTTT. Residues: CASSYSGVQPQHF.

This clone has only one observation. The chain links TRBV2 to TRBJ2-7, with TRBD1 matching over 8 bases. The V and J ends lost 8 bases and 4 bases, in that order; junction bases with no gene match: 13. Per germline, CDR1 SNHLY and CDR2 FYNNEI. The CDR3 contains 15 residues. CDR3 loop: CASLRGTGMRYEQYF. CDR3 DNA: TGTGCCAGCCTTCGCGGGACAGGTATGAGGTACGAGCAGTACTTC.

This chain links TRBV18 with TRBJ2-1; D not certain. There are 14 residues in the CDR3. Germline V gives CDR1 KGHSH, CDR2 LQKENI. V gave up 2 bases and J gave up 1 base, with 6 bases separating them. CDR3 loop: CASSPRNSYNEQFF. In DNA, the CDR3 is TGTGCCAGCTCACCAAGGAATTCCTACAATGAGCAGTTCTTC. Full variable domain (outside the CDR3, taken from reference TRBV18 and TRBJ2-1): NAGVMQNPRHLVRRRGQEARLRCSPMKGHSHVYWYRQLPEEGLKFMVYLQKENIIDESGMPKERFSAEFPKEGPSILRIQQVVRGDSAAYFCASSPRNSYNEQFFGPGTRLTVL.

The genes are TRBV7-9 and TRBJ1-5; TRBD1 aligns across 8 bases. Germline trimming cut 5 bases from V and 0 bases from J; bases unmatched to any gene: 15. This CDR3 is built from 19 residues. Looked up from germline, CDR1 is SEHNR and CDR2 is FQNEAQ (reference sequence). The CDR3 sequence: CASSPRAGQAEYSNQPQHF. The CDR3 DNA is TGTGCCAGCAGCCCCCGAGCGGGACAGGCCGAATATAGCAATCAGCCCCAGCATTTT.

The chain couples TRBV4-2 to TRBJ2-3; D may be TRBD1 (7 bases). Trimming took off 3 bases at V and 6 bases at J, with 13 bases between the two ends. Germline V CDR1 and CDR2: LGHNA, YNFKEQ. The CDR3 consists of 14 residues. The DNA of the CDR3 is TGTGCCAGCAGCCAGGGCGGGACAGCCGATACGCAGTATTTT. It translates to CASSQGGTADTQYF.

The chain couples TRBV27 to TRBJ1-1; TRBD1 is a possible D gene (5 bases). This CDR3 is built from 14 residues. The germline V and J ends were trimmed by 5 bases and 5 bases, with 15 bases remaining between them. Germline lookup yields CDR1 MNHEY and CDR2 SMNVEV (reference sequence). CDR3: CASSIGTVGTEAFF. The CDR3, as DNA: TGTGCCAGCAGTATCGGGACCGTGGGTACTGAAGCTTTCTTT.

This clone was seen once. The CDR3 spells CASSLAVQGATYNEQFF. The CDR3, as DNA: TGTGCCAGCAGCTTAGCGGTACAGGGGGCGACCTACAATGAGCAGTTCTTC. The gene calls are TRBV7-8 and TRBJ2-1, with TRBD1 identical over 9 bases. Per germline, CDR1 SGHVS and CDR2 FQNEAQ. The J segment lost 2 bases and the V segment lost 0 bases, leaving 5 bases of the junction unmatched. The CDR3 totals 17 residues.

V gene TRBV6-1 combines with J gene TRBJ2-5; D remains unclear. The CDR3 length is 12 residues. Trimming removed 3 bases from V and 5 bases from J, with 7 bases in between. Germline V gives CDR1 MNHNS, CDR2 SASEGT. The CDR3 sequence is CASSEELETQYF. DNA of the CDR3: TGTGCCAGCAGTGAGGAGTTGGAGACCCAGTACTTC.

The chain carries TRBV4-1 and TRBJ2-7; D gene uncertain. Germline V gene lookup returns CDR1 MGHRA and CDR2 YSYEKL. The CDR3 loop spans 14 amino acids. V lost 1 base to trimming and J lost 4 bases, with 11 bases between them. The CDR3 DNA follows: TGCGCCAGCAGCCAAGTAAAAAGAGATTACGAGCAGTACTTC. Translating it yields CASSQVKRDYEQYF.

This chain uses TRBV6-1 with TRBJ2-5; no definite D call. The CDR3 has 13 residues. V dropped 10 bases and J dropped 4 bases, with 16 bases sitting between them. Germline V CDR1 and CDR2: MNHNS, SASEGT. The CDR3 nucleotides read TGTGCCATCTGCCCTAGTCCAGGAGAGACCCAGTACTTC. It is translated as CAICPSPGETQYF.

For the CDR3, the DNA is TGTGCCAGTATTAGGACAGGGACTCCTTCTGGAAACACCATATATTTT. It codes for CASIRTGTPSGNTIYF. This chain joins TRBV19 and TRBJ1-3; 8 nucleotides align to TRBD1. The length of the CDR3 is 16 residues. Germline assignment: CDR1 LNHDA and CDR2 SQIVND (reference sequence). V trimming: 7 bases; J trimming: 1 base; junction bases outside the gene matches: 9.

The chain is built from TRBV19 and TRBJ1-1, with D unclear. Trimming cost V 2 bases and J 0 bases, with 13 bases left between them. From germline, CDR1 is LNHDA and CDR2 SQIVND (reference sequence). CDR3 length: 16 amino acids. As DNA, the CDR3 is TGTGCCAGTAGTATAATATCGGGGAGGTTGAACACTGAAGCTTTCTTT. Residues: CASSIISGRLNTEAFF.

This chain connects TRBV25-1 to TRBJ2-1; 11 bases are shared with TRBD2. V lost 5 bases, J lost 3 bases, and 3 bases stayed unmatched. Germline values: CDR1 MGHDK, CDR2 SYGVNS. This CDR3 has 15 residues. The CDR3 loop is CASSQGLAGYNEQFF. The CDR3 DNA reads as TGTGCCAGCAGTCAAGGACTAGCGGGCTACAATGAGCAGTTCTTC.

The CDR3, as DNA: TGTGCCAGCAGTTCGACGTTGAATAGCAATCAGCCCCAGCATTTT. Encoded protein: CASSSTLNSNQPQHF. The rearrangement uses TRBV6-6 and TRBJ1-5; D remains unclear. This CDR3 spans 15 amino acids. Looked up from germline, CDR1 is MNHNY and CDR2 is SVGAGI (reference sequence). The V and J ends lost 4 bases and 0 bases respectively, with 10 bases between them.

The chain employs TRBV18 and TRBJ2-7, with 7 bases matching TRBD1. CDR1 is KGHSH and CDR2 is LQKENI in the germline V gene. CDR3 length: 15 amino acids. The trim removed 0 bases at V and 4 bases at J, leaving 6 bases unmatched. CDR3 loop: CASSPPAGGVYEQYF. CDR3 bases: TGTGCCAGCTCACCACCGGCAGGGGGAGTTTACGAGCAGTACTTC.

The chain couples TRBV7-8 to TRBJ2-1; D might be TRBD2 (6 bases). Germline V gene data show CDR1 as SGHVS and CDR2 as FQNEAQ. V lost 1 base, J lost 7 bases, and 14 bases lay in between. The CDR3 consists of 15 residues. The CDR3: CASSLVDGSRNEQFF. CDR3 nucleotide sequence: TGTGCCAGCAGCTTAGTGGACGGGAGTAGAAATGAGCAGTTCTTC.

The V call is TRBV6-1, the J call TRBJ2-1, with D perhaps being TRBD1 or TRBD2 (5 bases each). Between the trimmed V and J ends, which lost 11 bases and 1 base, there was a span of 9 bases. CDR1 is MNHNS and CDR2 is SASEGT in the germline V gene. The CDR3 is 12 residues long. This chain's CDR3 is CAGGTSYNEQFF. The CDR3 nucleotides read TGTGCCGGTGGGACGTCCTACAATGAGCAGTTCTTC.

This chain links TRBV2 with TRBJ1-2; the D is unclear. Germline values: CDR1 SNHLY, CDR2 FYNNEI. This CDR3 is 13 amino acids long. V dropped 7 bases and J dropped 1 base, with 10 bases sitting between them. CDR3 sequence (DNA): TGTGCCAGCACCCAACAGAGTAACTATGGCTACACCTTC. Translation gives CASTQQSNYGYTF.

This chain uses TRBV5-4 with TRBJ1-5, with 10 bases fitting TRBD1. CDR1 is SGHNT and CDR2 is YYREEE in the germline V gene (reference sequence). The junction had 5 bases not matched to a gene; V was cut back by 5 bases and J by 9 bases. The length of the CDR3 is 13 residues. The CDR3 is CASRDRGSRPQHF. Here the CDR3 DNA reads TGTGCCAGCAGGGACAGGGGGTCGAGGCCCCAGCATTTT.

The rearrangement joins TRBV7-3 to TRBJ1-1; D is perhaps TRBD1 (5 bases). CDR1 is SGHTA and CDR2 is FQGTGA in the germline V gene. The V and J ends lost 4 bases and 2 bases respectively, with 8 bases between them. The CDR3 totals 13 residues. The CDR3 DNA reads TGTGCCAGCAGCTCGACAGTAAACACTGAAGCTTTCTTT. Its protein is CASSSTVNTEAFF.

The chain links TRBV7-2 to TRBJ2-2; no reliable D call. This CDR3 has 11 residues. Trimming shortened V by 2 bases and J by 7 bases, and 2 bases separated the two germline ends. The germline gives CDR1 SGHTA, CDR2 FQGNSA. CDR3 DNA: TGTGCCAGCAGCTTAATCGGGGAGCTGTTTTTT. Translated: CASSLIGELFF. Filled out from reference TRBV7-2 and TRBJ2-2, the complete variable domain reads GAGVSQSPSNKVTEKGKDVELRCDPISGHTALYWYRQSLGQGLEFLIYFQGNSAPDKSGLPSDRFSAERTGGSVSTLTIQRTQQEDSAVYLCASSLIGELFFGEGSRLTVL.

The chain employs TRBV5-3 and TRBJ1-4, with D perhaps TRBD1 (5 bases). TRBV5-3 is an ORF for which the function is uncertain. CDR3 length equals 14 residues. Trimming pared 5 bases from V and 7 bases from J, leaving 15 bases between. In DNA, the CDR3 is TGTGCCAGAAGACAAGGGGCTATGCGTGAAAAACTGTTTTTT. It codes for CARRQGAMREKLFF.

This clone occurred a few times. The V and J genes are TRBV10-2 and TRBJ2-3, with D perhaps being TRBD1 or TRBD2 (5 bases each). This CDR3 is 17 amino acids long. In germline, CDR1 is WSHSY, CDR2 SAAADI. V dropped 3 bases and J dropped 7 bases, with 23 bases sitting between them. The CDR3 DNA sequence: TGCGCCAGCAGTGACATCGGGGCCCGAGCGTCGAGGTATACGCAGTATTTT. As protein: CASSDIGARASRYTQYF.

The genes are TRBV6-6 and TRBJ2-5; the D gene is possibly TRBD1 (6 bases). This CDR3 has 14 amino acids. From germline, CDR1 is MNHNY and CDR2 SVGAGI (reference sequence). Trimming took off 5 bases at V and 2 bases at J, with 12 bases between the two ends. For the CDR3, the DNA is TGTGCCAGCAGTCCAGGACAGAGGCAAGAGACCCAGTACTTC. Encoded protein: CASSPGQRQETQYF.